The TCR beta chain under discussion was sequenced for a study of shared clonotypes between healthy human individuals. Assay: immunoSEQ multiplex PCR; the TCRdb copy retains only in-frame clones and omits some. The table includes 800,000 to 1,200,000 clones, 70% to 80% detected once. The sequence came from a man aged 18 to 29 in good health. Some clones in this sample may be carry-over from other donors' samples. Sequenced: memory CD4+ T cells from PBMCs. This sample's subset: CD45RA-negative fraction.

CDR3 DNA sequence: TGTGCCAGTCGGACAGGTTTCTCCTATGGCTACACCTTC. Its translation is CASRTGFSYGYTF. This sequence joins TRBV6-6 and TRBJ1-2; TRBD1 aligns across 7 bases. This CDR3 is built from 13 residues. Per germline, CDR1 MNHNY and CDR2 SVGAGI (reference sequence). V lost 9 bases and J lost 4; bases outside the gene matches: 8.